One T cell receptor beta chain is described in this entry. The data were taken from a study of cytomegalovirus exposure and HLA in healthy donors. Trimming removed 6 bases at V and 4 bases at J, with 13 bases between. Germline lookup yields CDR1 MDHEN and CDR2 SYDVKM. The CDR3 has 14 amino acids. Amplification used 60 Vbeta primers and 13 Jbeta primers. Some clones are missing from TCRdb's copy, which holds only in-frame ones; the method was immunoSEQ multiplex PCR. Of roughly 190,000 clones in the sample, about four fifths were seen once. Sequences were obtained from PBMCs. V gene TRBV28 combines with J gene TRBJ1-5; no clear D. The sequence was obtained from a man aged 40-55 years in good health and CMV-seropositive. The CDR3 reads CASRPRGINQPQHF. In nucleotides, the CDR3 is TGTGCCAGCAGGCCCCGGGGAATAAATCAGCCCCAGCATTTT.